The text below deals with one TCR beta chain. Its target is not known. The data originate from a study of T cells in Graves' hyperthyroidism and ophthalmopathy. This CDR3 is built from 14 residues. V was shortened by 2 bases and J by 4 bases, with 8 bases between the two germline ends. The germline V gene encodes CDR1 ENHRY and CDR2 SYGVKD. Regarding the study as a whole: Most thyroid-expanded clonotypes above 0.001 were also found in blood. Before onset, by a median of around 6.4 months, the model predicted ophthalmopathy.

TCR beta CDR3 sequences were amplified from RNA transcripts. First-round RT-PCR of the TCR CDR3 relied on the HTBI primer set. Using its own MiXCR run on the multiplex PCR reads, TCRdb lists one record per CDR3 protein. The sample has 550,000 to 700,000 distinct CDR3 sequences, more than 45% seen once. Lactation, pregnancy, other autoimmune disease or uncontrolled infection led to exclusion of patients. Diagnoses were made from clinical symptoms, serum measures (thyroxine and TRAb), thyroid ultrasound and orbital computed tomography. Sequencing was performed on peripheral blood or thyroid tissue (not recorded which). V usage is TRBV10-3 and J usage is TRBJ1-4; possible D gene TRBD1, 5 bases. The sequence derives from an adult woman with Graves' disease, either hyperthyroidism or ophthalmopathy (not recorded which). CDR3 sequence (DNA): TGTGCCATCAGTGAGGAGGGGCGTAATGAAAAACTGTTTTTT. This encodes CAISEEGRNEKLFF.